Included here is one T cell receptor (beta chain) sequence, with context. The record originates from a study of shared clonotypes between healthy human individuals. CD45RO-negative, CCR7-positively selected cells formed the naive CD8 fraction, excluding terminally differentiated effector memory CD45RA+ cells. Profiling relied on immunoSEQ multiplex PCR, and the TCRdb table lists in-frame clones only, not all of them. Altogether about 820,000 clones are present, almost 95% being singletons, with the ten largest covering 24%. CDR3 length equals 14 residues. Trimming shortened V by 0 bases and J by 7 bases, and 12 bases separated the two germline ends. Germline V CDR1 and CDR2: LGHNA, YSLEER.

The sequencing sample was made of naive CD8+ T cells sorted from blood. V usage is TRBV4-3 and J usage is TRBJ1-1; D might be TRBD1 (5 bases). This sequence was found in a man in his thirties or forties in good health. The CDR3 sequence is CASSQDLRDSEAFF. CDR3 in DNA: TGCGCCAGCAGCCAAGATCTCAGGGATAGTGAAGCTTTCTTT.